This T cell receptor beta chain was recorded in a study of OX40 agonist ivuxolimab in advanced cancers. Across the whole study: Hepatocellular carcinoma, melanoma, renal cell or head and neck cancer occurred in dose-escalation patients.

General study points: Relative to CD4+, CD8+ T cells held more expanded clones on average. Clones of CD4+ and CD8+ blood T cells grew by week 6 at doses of 0.1 to 3.0 mg/kg.

With regard to this clone: The antigen is unknown.

Autoimmune disease history or systemic immunosuppression barred patients. Clones were read by immunoSEQ multiplex PCR, and TCRdb kept only the in-frame ones, dropping some. The table has roughly 97,000 clones, 80% to 90% seen once. Deletions cut 2 bases from V and 2 bases from J, with 10 bases between. The CDR3 runs to 14 residues. Germline assignment: CDR1 MNHEY and CDR2 SVGAGI. The gene calls are TRBV6-5 and TRBJ2-7, with D perhaps TRBD2 (5 bases). The sample here was CD4+ or CD8+ T cells sorted from blood, taken in a trial of the OX40 agonist ivuxolimab. This clonotype was sampled from an adult with an advanced solid tumor such as melanoma, head and neck, liver or kidney cancer. As DNA, the CDR3 is TGTGCCAGCAGTTACGGGCGCGGGCCCTACGAGCAGTACTTC. Its protein is CASSYGRGPYEQYF.